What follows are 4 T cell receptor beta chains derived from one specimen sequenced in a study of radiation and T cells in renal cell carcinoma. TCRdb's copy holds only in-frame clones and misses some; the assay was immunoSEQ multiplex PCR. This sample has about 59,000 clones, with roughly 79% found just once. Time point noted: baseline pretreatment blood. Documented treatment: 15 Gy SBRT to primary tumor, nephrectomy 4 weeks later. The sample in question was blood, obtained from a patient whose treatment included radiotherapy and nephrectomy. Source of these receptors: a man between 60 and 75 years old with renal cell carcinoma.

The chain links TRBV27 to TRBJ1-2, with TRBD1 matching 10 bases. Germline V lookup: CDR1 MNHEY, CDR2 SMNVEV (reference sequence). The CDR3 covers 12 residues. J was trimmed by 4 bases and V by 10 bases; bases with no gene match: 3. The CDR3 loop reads CATRTGGYGYTF. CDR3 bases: TGTGCCACAAGGACAGGGGGCTATGGCTACACCTTC.

The CDR3: CASSLGARLAGGNEQFF. DNA of the CDR3: TGTGCCAGCAGCTTAGGCGCCCGTCTAGCGGGCGGAAATGAGCAGTTCTTC. The gene calls are TRBV7-2 and TRBJ2-1; 8 nucleotides align to TRBD2. Germline loops: CDR1 SGHTA, CDR2 FQGNSA. V was clipped by 1 base and J by 7 bases; unmatched bases: 12. This CDR3 spans 17 amino acids. Combining the CDR3 with reference TRBV7-2 and TRBJ2-1 gives the whole variable domain GAGVSQSPSNKVTEKGKDVELRCDPISGHTALYWYRQSLGQGLEFLIYFQGNSAPDKSGLPSDRFSAERTGGSVSTLTIQRTQQEDSAVYLCASSLGARLAGGNEQFFGPGTRLTVL.

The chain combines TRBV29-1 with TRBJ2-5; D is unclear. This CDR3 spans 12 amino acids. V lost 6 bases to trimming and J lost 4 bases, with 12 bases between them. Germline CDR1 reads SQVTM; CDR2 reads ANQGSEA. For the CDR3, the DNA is TGCAGCGTGGCCGATAGTAGAGAGACCCAGTACTTC. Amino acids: CSVADSRETQYF.

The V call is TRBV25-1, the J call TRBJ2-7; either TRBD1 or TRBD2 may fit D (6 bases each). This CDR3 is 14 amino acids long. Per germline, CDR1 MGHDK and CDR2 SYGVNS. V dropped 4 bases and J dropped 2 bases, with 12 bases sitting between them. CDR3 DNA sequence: TGTGCCAGCAGTGCCGGGGGCATCGCCTACGAGCAGTACTTC. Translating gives CASSAGGIAYEQYF.